This TCR beta chain was captured by sequencing in a study of blood T cells in healthy people across ages. Using a J-beta primer mix together with a sample-barcoded 5' primer, a second PCR was run for roughly 7 to 12 cycles. MiXCR, run by TCRdb on the 5' RACE reads, gives a single entry per CDR3 protein. The sample consists of 780,000 or so distinct CDR3 sequences, roughly 53% of them appearing once. This CDR3 is built from 13 residues. CDR1 and CDR2 from the germline V gene are SEHNR and FQNEAQ (reference sequence). The count of this clonotype is one. This chain uses TRBV7-9 with TRBJ2-4; 7 nucleotides agree with TRBD2. The J call could be wrong; TRBJ2-7 is a better fit for the DNA end. The specimen sequenced was blood. This TCR was sampled from a man older than 75 in good health. Here the CDR3 DNA reads TGTGCCAGCGACCCGAGCGGGAACGGCGAGCAGTACTTC. This sequence encodes CASDPSGNGEQYF.